The present T cell receptor (beta chain) was sequenced within a study of blood T cell repertoires in COVID-19. The table came from immunoSEQ multiplex PCR; TCRdb's copy has only in-frame clones and leaves some out. The sample lists 200,000 to 250,000 clones, 82% occurring once. Participant ages covered roughly 18 to 89 years across around 22 US areas. After removal of 1 base from V and 0 bases from J, the junction contained 3 bases not matched to a gene. The CDR3 contains 18 residues. The germline CDR1 and CDR2 sequences are SGHAT and FQNNGV. The TCR comes from a woman aged 60-75 years who had recovered from COVID-19. The sample was PBMCs or T cells enriched from blood (not recorded which). V and J are TRBV11-2 and TRBJ1-6, with TRBD1 matching 10 bases. The CDR3 bases are TGTGCCAGCAGCTTAGTGACAGGGGGCTTCTCCTATAATTCACCCCTCCACTTT. This encodes CASSLVTGGFSYNSPLHF.